These 22 T cell receptor beta chains came from one sample sequenced in a study of cytomegalovirus exposure and HLA in healthy donors. Vbeta (60) and Jbeta (13) primers were used in the PCR. Produced via immunoSEQ multiplex PCR; TCRdb's table is partial and in-frame only. The data hold 85,000 to 100,000 clones, with over 75% observed a single time. Sequences were obtained from PBMCs. The receptors shown here come from a girl aged 2-10 years in good health and CMV-seropositive.

V usage is TRBV7-9 and J usage is TRBJ2-1; 10 positions match TRBD2. V was pared by 0 bases and J by 8 bases, with 10 bases of the junction left unmatched. The germline V gene has CDR1 SEHNR and CDR2 FQNEAQ (reference sequence). CDR3 length: 17 amino acids. This CDR3 reads CASSLADSGRASDEQFF. CDR3 bases: TGTGCCAGCAGCTTAGCCGACAGCGGGAGGGCCTCGGATGAGCAGTTCTTC.

The chain has TRBV6-1 and TRBJ2-2; TRBD2 agrees at 11 bases. V dropped 6 bases and J dropped 7; count of bases not matched to a gene: 7. Germline V gives CDR1 MNHNS, CDR2 SASEGT. The CDR3 spans 15 residues. The CDR3 nucleotides are TGTGCCAGCAGCGTTAGCGGGAGGGCGATCGGGGAGCTGTTTTTT. This encodes CASSVSGRAIGELFF.

The rearrangement links TRBV9 to TRBJ2-5; D remains unclear. Germline CDR1 is SGDLS and CDR2 is YYNGEE. The V end lost 3 bases, the J end lost 5 bases, and 14 bases lay between the germline ends. This CDR3 has 14 amino acids. The CDR3 DNA reads TGTGCCAGCAGCGGGGCCTGTTCGCTGGAGACCCAGTACTTC. Translated: CASSGACSLETQYF. The whole variable domain, remainder taken from reference TRBV9 and TRBJ2-5, is DSGVTQTPKHLITATGQRVTLRCSPRSGDLSVYWYQQSLDQGLQFLIQYYNGEERAKGNILERFSAQQFPDLHSELNLSSLELGDSALYFCASSGACSLETQYFGPGTRLLVL.

This clone was detected only once. V gene TRBV4-1 combines with J gene TRBJ2-1, with 11 nucleotides matching TRBD2. CDR3 length: 17 amino acids. CDR1 is MGHRA and CDR2 is YSYEKL in the germline V gene. After removal of 7 bases from V and 4 bases from J, the junction contained 12 bases not matched to a gene. The CDR3 reads CASTLTGTSGEYNEQFF. DNA for the CDR3: TGCGCCAGCACCCTCACCGGGACTAGCGGAGAATACAATGAGCAGTTCTTC.

The chain combines TRBV6-5 with TRBJ2-7, with D possibly matching TRBD1 (6 bases). Per the germline V gene, CDR1 is MNHEY and CDR2 is SVGAGI. CDR3 length: 15 residues. Trimming removed 0 bases from V and 2 bases from J, with 11 bases in between. In DNA, the CDR3 is TGTGCCAGCAGTTACTCGGACAGTCGACCCTACGAGCAGTACTTC. It codes for CASSYSDSRPYEQYF.

V and J are TRBV4-2 and TRBJ1-2; 11 positions agree with TRBD1. The length of the CDR3 is 16 residues. After removal of 0 bases from V and 4 bases from J, the junction contained 4 bases not matched to a gene. CDR1 and CDR2 from the germline V gene are LGHNA and YNFKEQ. CDR3 DNA: TGTGCCAGCAGCCAAGAGCCGGGACAGGGGGTCTATGGCTACACCTTC. Translating it yields CASSQEPGQGVYGYTF.

This clone was counted a few times. The chain couples TRBV19 to TRBJ2-1; 9 nucleotides line up with TRBD2. The J segment lost 0 bases and the V segment lost 7 bases, leaving 4 bases of the junction unmatched. The CDR3 has 15 residues. CDR1 and CDR2 from the germline V gene are LNHDA and SQIVND (reference sequence). This CDR3 reads CASTPGLASYNEQFF. The CDR3 region has the DNA TGTGCCAGTACCCCGGGACTAGCCTCCTACAATGAGCAGTTCTTC.

The chain joins TRBV11-2 to TRBJ2-2, with 10 bases identical to TRBD2. This CDR3 region has 17 residues. After removal of 2 bases from V and 5 bases from J, the junction contained 8 bases not matched to a gene. Germline V CDR1 and CDR2: SGHAT, FQNNGV. CDR3 sequence: CASSLRVGLASTGELFF. The CDR3 DNA reads TGTGCCAGCAGCTTAAGGGTGGGACTAGCGTCGACCGGGGAGCTGTTTTTT.

The chain couples TRBV4-1 to TRBJ2-7, with D uncertain. Germline CDR1 MGHRA, CDR2 YSYEKL. With 8 bases removed from V and 0 bases from J, the gap between germline ends came to 11 bases. This CDR3 spans 13 amino acids. The CDR3 bases are TGCGCCAGCTCCCGGTGGAGCTCCTACGAGCAGTACTTC. Its translation: CASSRWSSYEQYF.

This clone was counted a few times. The chain couples TRBV6-5 to TRBJ1-5; 9 nucleotides agree with TRBD1. Trimming at V came to 3 bases and at J to 6 bases, leaving 6 bases not matched to a gene. The germline V gene encodes CDR1 MNHEY and CDR2 SVGAGI. CDR3 length equals 15 residues. The CDR3 spells CASSYHRQGGQPQHF. The DNA for the CDR3 is TGTGCCAGCAGTTATCACAGACAGGGGGGTCAGCCCCAGCATTTT.

This chain uses TRBV6-5 with TRBJ1-1, with 10 bases identical to TRBD1. The CDR3 runs 16 residues. Germline V gene sequence: CDR1 MNHEY, CDR2 SVGAGI. The V segment lost 2 bases and the J segment 0 bases; nucleotides outside the gene matches: 3. CDR3 DNA: TGTGCCAGCAGTTACCGGGGACAGGGGCTGAACACTGAAGCTTTCTTT. This encodes CASSYRGQGLNTEAFF.

The J gene is TRBJ2-2, the V gene TRBV15; no clear D. CDR1 and CDR2 from the germline V gene are LNHNV and YYDKDF (reference sequence). V was cut by 2 bases and J by 2 bases, with 3 bases left in between. CDR3 length: 13 amino acids. CDR3 in amino acids: CATSRSNTGELFF. CDR3 DNA sequence: TGTGCCACCAGCAGATCAAACACCGGGGAGCTGTTTTTT. Filled out from reference TRBV15 and TRBJ2-2, the complete variable domain reads DAMVIQNPRYQVTQFGKPVTLSCSQTLNHNVMYWYQQKSSQAPKLLFHYYDKDFNNEADTPDNFQSRRPNTSFCFLDIRSPGLGDTAMYLCATSRSNTGELFFGEGSRLTVL.

This clone was counted between two and nine times. V and J are TRBV10-3 and TRBJ2-7; the D is unclear. The CDR3 is made up of 11 amino acids. V was cut by 7 bases and J by 5 bases, with 9 bases left in between. Germline V CDR1 and CDR2: ENHRY, SYGVKD. The CDR3: CAIKVSNEQYF. The CDR3 DNA is TGTGCCATCAAAGTGTCTAACGAGCAGTACTTC.

In this sample, this clone turned up a few times. J is TRBJ1-5 and V is TRBV15; 11 bases agree with TRBD1. CDR3 size: 17 residues. The trim removed 4 bases at V and 0 bases at J, leaving 5 bases unmatched. Germline-derived CDR1 and CDR2 are LNHNV and YYDKDF (reference sequence). The CDR3 region is CATSKGQGGNSNQPQHF. CDR3 nucleotide sequence: TGTGCCACCAGCAAGGGACAGGGGGGGAATAGCAATCAGCCCCAGCATTTT. Based on the CDR3 plus reference TRBV15 and TRBJ1-5, the full variable domain is DAMVIQNPRYQVTQFGKPVTLSCSQTLNHNVMYWYQQKSSQAPKLLFHYYDKDFNNEADTPDNFQSRRPNTSFCFLDIRSPGLGDTAMYLCATSKGQGGNSNQPQHFGDGTRLSIL.

V is TRBV5-1 and J is TRBJ2-7, with 8 bases that match TRBD2. This CDR3 comprises 17 residues. Germline CDR1 SGHRS, CDR2 YFSETQ. V lost 0 bases, J lost 4 bases, and 12 bases stayed unmatched. This CDR3 reads CASSLAFDNGRGYEQYF. The CDR3 DNA reads as TGCGCCAGCAGCTTGGCCTTCGATAACGGGAGGGGGTACGAGCAGTACTTC.

The CDR3 region is CASSEAWGGTYEQYF. Written as DNA, the CDR3 is TGTGCCAGCAGTGAAGCGTGGGGGGGTACCTACGAGCAGTACTTC. The chain is built from TRBV2 and TRBJ2-7; 7 bases agree with TRBD2. Losses at the gene ends were 0 bases for V and 2 bases for J; bases not matched to a gene: 4. CDR3 length equals 15 residues. Germline lookup yields CDR1 SNHLY and CDR2 FYNNEI.

This clone was seen only a few times. The rearrangement joins TRBV2 to TRBJ2-7, with 8 bases fitting TRBD1. Germline-derived CDR1 and CDR2 are SNHLY and FYNNEI. The CDR3 sequence is 13 residues long. V trimming: 4 bases; J trimming: 3 bases; junction bases outside the gene matches: 2. The DNA for the CDR3 is TGTGCCAGCAGTGCCGACAGGGGCTACGAGCAGTACTTC. Translating it yields CASSADRGYEQYF.

The chain joins TRBV28 to TRBJ1-5, with 7 bases that match TRBD1. The germline CDR1 and CDR2 sequences are MDHEN and SYDVKM. The CDR3 covers 15 residues. V was clipped by 2 bases and J by 10 bases; unmatched bases: 11. As DNA, the CDR3 is TGTGCCAGCAGTTTAAGGGGACAGCCACATGAACCCCAGCATTTT. Its protein is CASSLRGQPHEPQHF.

V and J are TRBV28 and TRBJ1-2; D unclear. The CDR3 consists of 16 residues. V lost 4 bases, J lost 0 bases, and 15 bases lay in between. Germline values: CDR1 MDHEN, CDR2 SYDVKM. CDR3 protein: CASSSTRDYPNYGYTF. For the CDR3, the DNA is TGTGCCAGCAGTTCGACCCGCGACTACCCTAACTATGGCTACACCTTC.

The rearrangement uses TRBV15 and TRBJ1-5, with D maybe TRBD1 (6 bases). CDR3 length equals 18 residues. Germline lookup yields CDR1 LNHNV and CDR2 YYDKDF (reference sequence). Deletions cut 0 bases from V and 2 bases from J, with 17 bases between. Written as DNA, the CDR3 is TGTGCCACCAGCAGAGATCCGTACAGGGAGTGGGGCAATCAGCCCCAGCATTTT. This codes for CATSRDPYREWGNQPQHF.

J is TRBJ2-1 and V is TRBV5-4; 11 nucleotides align to TRBD2. This CDR3 contains 17 residues. Unmatched junction bases numbered 6, after V lost 4 bases and J lost 0 bases. CDR1 and CDR2 from the germline V gene are SGHNT and YYREEE (reference sequence). CDR3 in amino acids: CASSRGLAEDSYNEQFF. CDR3 bases: TGTGCCAGCAGCCGGGGACTAGCGGAAGACTCCTACAATGAGCAGTTCTTC.

V usage is TRBV13 and J usage is TRBJ2-3; 10 positions match TRBD2. V shed 4 bases and J 9 bases; nucleotides not matched to a gene: 7. The CDR3 is 14 residues long. Germline V gives CDR1 PRHDT, CDR2 FYEKMQ (reference sequence). Here the CDR3 reads CASSSTLAGGTQYF. CDR3 nucleotides: TGTGCCAGCAGCTCTACCTTAGCGGGAGGCACGCAGTATTTT.